The entry below gives a single T cell receptor (beta chain) sequence along with its context. A few counts support this clone. No antigen is known for it. Qualities for individual bases were not recorded, and no much larger clone is one base off. The time point label of this sample denotes: progressive disease on ibrutinib. For TCR beta library preparation, approximately 2.2 micrograms of genomic DNA were isolated from cryopreserved PBMCs. Longitudinal blood samples from CLL patients on ibrutinib monotherapy were analyzed using high-throughput TCR beta sequencing. The patients took part in an open-label, single-center phase 2 trial of ibrutinib monotherapy. These data are taken from a study of cytotoxic CD8 clonotypes in ibrutinib-treated CLL (dated by TCRdb to the early 2020s). Regarding the study in general: The cohort included more than 14 treatment-naive and some twelve relapsed/refractory patients; roughly 17 were IGHV unmutated. Partial responses were observed in roughly 25 patients and complete responses in 2; after a median follow-up of around 68 months, remission was maintained in approximately 15 patients and progression was observed in approximately 12. Samples at response were collected after a median of about 13 months of treatment, with a range of about 6 to 40 months. On average, each sample yielded around 250,000 productive templates and tens of thousands of productive rearrangements. Longitudinal samples were available for about 30% of the roughly 90 trial participants. Cryopreserved peripheral blood mononuclear cells were obtained prior to treatment, at the time of response, and at either disease progression or sustained remission. All remission and progressive disease samples were collected while patients were still receiving ibrutinib.

On a MiSeq, deep resolution sequencing aimed for a depth between 1 in 1 million and 1 in 200,000 T cells, with each clonotype covered around 10x on average. The immunoSEQ hsTCRB Kit was used to generate the TCR beta libraries. In the authors' own workflow: ImmunoSEQ Data Assistant and ImmunoSEQ Analyzer were used for data analysis, and V, D and J genes were assigned according to IMGT definitions. Clonality, which ranges from 0 to 1, was calculated as one minus the normalized Shannon entropy of productive rearrangement frequencies. Public clonotype analysis was restricted to overrepresented clonotypes comprising at least 0.05% of each patient's repertoire. More than ten repertoires from age-matched healthy donors, obtained from immuneACCESS, served as clonality controls. In its TCRdb copy, this immuneACCESS table keeps in-frame sequences only and misses some clones. Where compared with another copy, unresolved V genes explain less than half of these, and the others have no known cause. V and J calls and clone size come straight from that table; D and trimming were deduced from the DNA. In all, the sample holds about 35,000 clones, and 70% to 80% of those were seen once. The ten largest clonotypes hold 16% of the sample.

Results the study describes overall, beyond this receptor: Clonality increased at ibrutinib response, stayed stable in sustained remission, and fell back toward baseline at progression. Public clonotypes were rare and either shrank or stayed stable during treatment, and the rise in clonality at ibrutinib response reflected expansion of private clonotypes. Sampling times were not matched between patients in sustained remission and patients whose disease was progressing, and lymph node repertoires were not examined. At baseline, clonality was higher than in age-matched healthy donors and showed a strong correlation with circulating CD8+ T-cell counts.

Between the V and J ends, shortened by 4 bases and 1 base respectively, the junction contains 7 bases. From its cysteine to its phenylalanine, the CDR3 spans 13 amino acids. The retained sequence is limited to the CDR3, 39 bases, with the frame set at the first base. Taken from the germline V gene, the CDR1 and CDR2 loops are SGHVS and FQNEAQ. This TCR derives from a human donor with chronic lymphocytic leukemia. The specimen was PBMCs, collected at disease progression, from a patient treated with ibrutinib. The rearranged segments are TRBV7-8 and TRBJ1-2; the D gene cannot be named for sure. In nucleotide form, the sequence is TGTGCCAGCAGCTCCGCTGATAACTATGGCTACACCTTC. Translation gives CASSSADNYGYTF.